Each of the 31 T cell receptor beta chains below was sequenced from the same sample in a study of cytomegalovirus exposure and HLA in healthy donors. The PCR ran on 60 Vbeta and 13 Jbeta primers. Clones were read by immunoSEQ multiplex PCR, and TCRdb kept only the in-frame ones, dropping some. The sample has about 67,000 clones. The source material was PBMCs. The receptors here all came from a woman in her thirties or forties in good health and CMV-seropositive.

The chain uses TRBV5-5 and TRBJ2-3, with 9 bases aligning to TRBD2. Germline assignment: CDR1 SGHKS and CDR2 YYEKEE (reference sequence). The CDR3 sequence is 16 residues long. Trimming at V came to 1 base and at J to 4 bases, leaving 7 bases not matched to a gene. The CDR3 reads CASSLLPAGGADTQYF. The DNA of the CDR3 is TGTGCCAGCAGCTTGTTACCAGCGGGGGGCGCAGATACGCAGTATTTT.

The chain couples TRBV4-3 to TRBJ2-7; 7 bases match TRBD2. Germline loops: CDR1 LGHNA, CDR2 YSLEER. The V and J ends lost 0 bases and 7 bases, in that order; junction bases with no gene match: 3. The CDR3 has 13 amino acids. The CDR3 loop reads CASSQDRGLEQYF. The CDR3 region has the DNA TGCGCCAGCAGCCAAGATCGGGGACTAGAGCAGTACTTC.

The chain recombines TRBV4-1 with TRBJ2-7; the D is unclear. The CDR3 is 16 amino acids. The germline V gene has CDR1 MGHRA and CDR2 YSYEKL. V was shortened by 4 bases and J by 1 base, with 17 bases between the two germline ends. This CDR3 is CASSLDAFTESYEQYF. Written as DNA, the CDR3 is TGCGCCAGCAGCCTTGATGCTTTTACAGAGTCCTACGAGCAGTACTTC.

The J gene is TRBJ1-3, the V gene TRBV5-1; D might be TRBD1 (5 bases). The V gene's germline CDR1 is SGHRS and CDR2 YFSETQ. V was trimmed by 3 bases and J by 0 bases, leaving 16 bases between them. The CDR3 spans 17 residues. The CDR3 DNA reads as TGCGCCAGCAGCTACTCCCCTTCAGGGATCTCTGGAAACACCATATATTTT. As protein: CASSYSPSGISGNTIYF.

V and J are TRBV1 and TRBJ1-4; TRBD1, the D gene given by the table, was not confirmed from the DNA. TRBV1 is given as a pseudogene. The CDR3 runs 21 residues. The CDR3 reads CTSSQDGQGASRKPTNEKLFF. The CDR3 nucleotides are TGCACCAGCAGCCAAGACGGCCAGGGGGCATCAAGAAAGCCAACTAATGAAAAACTGTTTTTT.

The gene calls are TRBV7-3 and TRBJ2-3; 10 bases agree with TRBD2. CDR3 length equals 15 residues. Trimming took 5 bases from V and 2 from J; bases not matched to a gene: 4. CDR1 and CDR2 from the germline V gene are SGHTA and FQGTGA. The CDR3 loop is CASSPSGSPTDTQYF. The CDR3 bases are TGTGCCAGCAGCCCTAGCGGGAGCCCCACAGATACGCAGTATTTT. Using reference TRBV7-3 and TRBJ2-3 for the parts outside the CDR3, the full variable domain is GAGVSQTPSNKVTEKGKYVELRCDPISGHTALYWYRQSLGQGPEFLIYFQGTGAADDSGLPNDRFFAVRPEGSVSTLKIQRTERGDSAVYLCASSPSGSPTDTQYFGPGTRLTVL.

The CDR3 reads CASSLGSIGANEQFF. CDR3 coding DNA: TGTGCCAGCAGCTTGGGTAGCATCGGAGCCAATGAGCAGTTCTTC. This chain links TRBV7-9 with TRBJ2-1; D gene unclear. V lost 3 bases, J lost 6 bases, and 15 bases lay in between. Germline loops: CDR1 SEHNR, CDR2 FQNEAQ (reference sequence). This CDR3 region has 15 residues.

The CDR3 spells CASSLPGRTRGYGYTF. The DNA of the CDR3 is TGCGCCAGCAGCCTCCCTGGCAGGACAAGAGGCTATGGCTACACCTTC. The rearrangement joins TRBV4-1 to TRBJ1-2, with D possibly TRBD1 on 5 matching bases. CDR1 is MGHRA, CDR2 YSYEKL, per germline. Trimming pared 4 bases from V and 4 bases from J, leaving 19 bases between. The CDR3 sequence is 16 residues long.

The chain combines TRBV4-1 with TRBJ2-3; no firm D call. CDR3 size: 12 residues. Trimming removed 2 bases at V and 2 bases at J, with 2 bases between. Germline lookup yields CDR1 MGHRA and CDR2 YSYEKL. CDR3 DNA: TGCGCCAGCAGCCAATACACAGATACGCAGTATTTT. Its protein product is CASSQYTDTQYF.

For the CDR3, the DNA is TGTGCCAGCAGTGACCCCCGGGACAGGGGATCCACTGAAGCTTTCTTT. Its translation is CASSDPRDRGSTEAFF. This sequence joins TRBV2 and TRBJ1-1, with TRBD1 matching 10 bases. Germline lookup yields CDR1 SNHLY and CDR2 FYNNEI. The CDR3 is 16 residues long. J lost 4 bases, V lost 3 bases, and 8 bases had no gene match.

The rearrangement uses TRBV5-1 and TRBJ1-1; D might be TRBD1 (5 bases). V was pared by 2 bases and J by 4 bases, with 12 bases between. This CDR3 contains 14 residues. Germline values: CDR1 SGHRS, CDR2 YFSETQ. CDR3 amino acids: CASSLQDPSTEAFF. DNA of the CDR3: TGCGCCAGCAGCTTACAGGACCCAAGCACTGAAGCTTTCTTT.

The rearrangement uses TRBV6-5 and TRBJ1-1, with a possible D match to TRBD1 (6 bases). Per the germline V gene, CDR1 is MNHEY and CDR2 is SVGAGI. Trimming left V 0 bases short and J 4 bases short, with 12 bases between. There are 15 residues in the CDR3. The CDR3 region is CASSYSRRGGTEAFF. The CDR3 DNA sequence: TGTGCCAGCAGTTACTCGCGGAGAGGGGGCACTGAAGCTTTCTTT.

CDR3 amino acids: CASSWGGNIQETQYF. DNA for the CDR3: TGTGCCAGCAGCTGGGGGGGCAATATCCAAGAGACCCAGTACTTC. The gene calls are TRBV5-4 and TRBJ2-5, with a weak D call TRBD2 (7 bases). The CDR3 length is 15 residues. Germline-derived CDR1 and CDR2 are SGHNT and YYREEE (reference sequence). The V end lost 3 bases, the J end lost 1 base, and 13 bases lay between the germline ends.

This chain connects TRBV19 to TRBJ1-4; possibly TRBD1 for D (6 bases). The V gene's germline CDR1 is LNHDA and CDR2 SQIVND (reference sequence). V was cut by 5 bases and J by 5 bases, with 18 bases left in between. This CDR3 has 16 amino acids. CDR3 sequence: CASSALLRGPNEKLFF. In DNA form, the CDR3 reads TGTGCCAGTAGTGCCCTACTCAGGGGTCCGAATGAAAAACTGTTTTTT.

The chain recombines TRBV2 with TRBJ2-4; TRBD1 matches at 9 bases. There are 14 residues in the CDR3. V gave up 5 bases and J gave up 6 bases; unmatched junction bases: 5. Germline CDR1 is SNHLY and CDR2 is FYNNEI. The CDR3 DNA reads as TGTGCCAGCAGTCTTGACAGGGGGACAAACATTCAGTACTTC. The encoded protein is CASSLDRGTNIQYF.

The chain employs TRBV27 and TRBJ1-2, with D possibly matching TRBD1 (5 bases). The CDR3 sequence is 14 residues long. Trimming took 6 bases from V and 8 from J, leaving 19 bases between them. Germline CDR1 reads MNHEY; CDR2 reads SMNVEV (reference sequence). CDR3 nucleotides: TGTGCCAGCAGGCCTCGGGGGGGTCCCCTGGGCTACACCTTC. It yields the protein CASRPRGGPLGYTF.

The chain uses TRBV27 and TRBJ2-7; D is ambiguous. Trimming removed 4 bases at V and 5 bases at J, with 12 bases between. The germline V gene has CDR1 MNHEY and CDR2 SMNVEV (reference sequence). This CDR3 has 13 residues. The CDR3: CASSSQPPNEQYF. In DNA, the CDR3 is TGTGCCAGCAGTTCCCAACCCCCTAACGAGCAGTACTTC.

V and J are TRBV19 and TRBJ2-1, with 8 bases that match TRBD1. V gave up 2 bases and J gave up 1 base; unmatched junction bases: 1. Germline CDR1 is LNHDA and CDR2 is SQIVND (reference sequence). The CDR3 consists of 15 residues. CDR3 region: CASSIQGASYNEQFF. For the CDR3, the DNA is TGTGCCAGTAGTATACAGGGGGCATCCTACAATGAGCAGTTCTTC.

The V gene is TRBV9, the J gene TRBJ2-5; D may be TRBD2 (7 bases). Trimming shortened V by 3 bases and J by 9 bases, and 24 bases separated the two germline ends. This CDR3 spans 16 amino acids. From germline, CDR1 is SGDLS and CDR2 YYNGEE. The CDR3 loop reads CASSALGDTSREAQYF. The CDR3 DNA reads as TGTGCCAGCAGCGCCCTTGGGGACACCAGCCGGGAGGCCCAGTACTTC.

The rearrangement joins TRBV5-1 to TRBJ2-5; TRBD2 might be the D (6 bases). V gave up 0 bases and J gave up 1 base, with 10 bases separating them. The CDR3 is 15 residues long. Germline CDR1 and CDR2: SGHRS and YFSETQ. CDR3 nucleotides: TGCGCCAGCAGCTTGGCCGGGACTTCCCAAGAGACCCAGTACTTC. As protein: CASSLAGTSQETQYF.

The V and J genes are TRBV13 and TRBJ2-1, with D perhaps matching TRBD2 (5 bases). The ends were cut back, 7 bases at V and 8 bases at J, with 18 bases in the middle. Germline loops: CDR1 PRHDT, CDR2 FYEKMQ (reference sequence). The CDR3 runs 14 residues. Here the CDR3 reads CASTRGFNNYEQFF. For the CDR3, the DNA is TGTGCCAGCACCCGGGGTTTCAACAATTATGAGCAGTTCTTC.

The chain uses TRBV4-1 and TRBJ1-1; D unresolved. V lost 1 base and J lost 8, with 14 bases in between. The CDR3 is 14 amino acids. From germline, CDR1 is MGHRA and CDR2 YSYEKL. CDR3 in amino acids: CASSQGPLGAEAFF. CDR3 DNA sequence: TGCGCCAGCAGCCAAGGGCCTCTGGGAGCCGAAGCTTTCTTT.

The CDR3 DNA follows: TGTGCCAGCAGCCAACTAGCGGGAGGGCCCCACGAGCAGTACTTC. Translating gives CASSQLAGGPHEQYF. J is TRBJ2-7 and V is TRBV11-2; 13 positions match TRBD2. The ends lost 5 bases at V and 5 bases at J; junction bases unmatched: 6. In germline, CDR1 is SGHAT, CDR2 FQNNGV. The CDR3 loop spans 15 amino acids.

The chain links TRBV6-4 to TRBJ2-7; 7 positions agree with TRBD1. V gave up 4 bases and J gave up 3 bases; unmatched junction bases: 21. Germline loops: CDR1 MRHNA, CDR2 SNTAGT. The CDR3 is made up of 19 amino acids. Written as DNA, the CDR3 is TGTGCCAGCAGTGCAAATCAGGGGGTCGCCGACTTTTGGGTCTACGAGCAGTACTTC. Translated, it gives CASSANQGVADFWVYEQYF.

The genes are TRBV7-7 and TRBJ2-7; D is perhaps TRBD1 (6 bases). The germline V gene encodes CDR1 SSHAT and CDR2 FNYEAQ (reference sequence). V dropped 1 base and J dropped 3 bases, with 13 bases sitting between them. The CDR3 loop spans 15 amino acids. CDR3 DNA sequence: TGTGCCAGCAGCTTAGAAGCAGGGGTGGGCTACGAGCAGTACTTC. As protein: CASSLEAGVGYEQYF.

This chain uses TRBV6-5 with TRBJ2-1, with 14 bases identical to TRBD2. CDR3 length: 15 amino acids. Germline trimming cut 5 bases from V and 7 bases from J; bases unmatched to any gene: 4. Germline CDR1 is MNHEY and CDR2 is SVGAGI. The DNA for the CDR3 is TGTGCCAGCAGTGCCGGGACTAGCGGGGGTAATGAGCAGTTCTTC. It encodes CASSAGTSGGNEQFF.

The chain uses TRBV6-5 and TRBJ2-7; a weak D match, TRBD1 (5 bases). This CDR3 has 13 amino acids. V was trimmed by 4 bases and J by 9 bases, leaving 16 bases between them. Germline-derived CDR1 and CDR2 are MNHEY and SVGAGI. The DNA for the CDR3 is TGTGCCAGCAGTTCTTCCAGGGCTCCCGGGCAGTACTTC. Translation gives CASSSSRAPGQYF.

The chain combines TRBV29-1 with TRBJ2-3, with D possibly matching TRBD2 (7 bases). The CDR3 is 14 residues long. The V and J ends lost 5 bases and 6 bases respectively, with 18 bases between them. The germline CDR1 and CDR2 sequences are SQVTM and ANQGSEA. CDR3 residues: CSVSEGGSGDTQYF. As DNA, the CDR3 is TGCAGCGTTTCCGAGGGGGGGAGTGGGGATACGCAGTATTTT.

The gene calls are TRBV9 and TRBJ2-2; TRBD2 aligns across 10 bases. Germline V lookup: CDR1 SGDLS, CDR2 YYNGEE. V gave up 0 bases and J gave up 7 bases; unmatched junction bases: 9. The CDR3 runs 17 residues. CDR3 in amino acids: CASSVDWLAGADGELFF. In DNA, the CDR3 is TGTGCCAGCAGCGTAGATTGGCTAGCGGGAGCCGACGGGGAGCTGTTTTTT.

The rearrangement joins TRBV5-1 to TRBJ2-3, with 10 bases lining up with TRBD2. This CDR3 region has 15 residues. In germline, CDR1 is SGHRS, CDR2 YFSETQ. V trimming: 0 bases; J trimming: 8 bases; junction bases outside the gene matches: 6. The CDR3 is CASSLERGGLATQYF. CDR3 nucleotide sequence: TGCGCCAGCAGCTTGGAGCGGGGGGGCCTAGCTACGCAGTATTTT.

V is TRBV25-1 and J is TRBJ1-2; TRBD1 agrees at 10 bases. Per the germline V gene, CDR1 is MGHDK and CDR2 is SYGVNS. This CDR3 spans 16 amino acids. The V and J ends lost 6 bases and 3 bases, in that order; junction bases with no gene match: 10. CDR3 in DNA: TGTGCCAGCAGCCCAGGGACCGGGACAGGGGACTATGGCTACACCTTC. The encoded protein is CASSPGTGTGDYGYTF.